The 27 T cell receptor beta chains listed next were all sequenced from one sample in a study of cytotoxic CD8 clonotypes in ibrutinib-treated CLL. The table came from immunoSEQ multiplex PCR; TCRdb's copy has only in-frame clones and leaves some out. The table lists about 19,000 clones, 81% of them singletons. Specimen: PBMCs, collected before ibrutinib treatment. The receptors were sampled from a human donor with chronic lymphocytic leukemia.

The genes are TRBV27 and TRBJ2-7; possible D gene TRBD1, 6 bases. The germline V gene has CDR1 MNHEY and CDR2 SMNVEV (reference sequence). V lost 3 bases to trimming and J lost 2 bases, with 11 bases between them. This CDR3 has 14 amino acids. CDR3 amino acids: CASSFRQDTYEQYF. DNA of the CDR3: TGTGCCAGCAGTTTTAGACAGGACACCTACGAGCAGTACTTC.

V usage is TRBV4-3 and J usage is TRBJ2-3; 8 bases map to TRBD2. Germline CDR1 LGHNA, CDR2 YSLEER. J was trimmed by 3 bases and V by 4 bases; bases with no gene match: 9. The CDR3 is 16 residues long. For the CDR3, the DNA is TGCGCCAGCAGCCCCAACCCGGGACTAGTAACAGATACGCAGTATTTT. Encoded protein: CASSPNPGLVTDTQYF.

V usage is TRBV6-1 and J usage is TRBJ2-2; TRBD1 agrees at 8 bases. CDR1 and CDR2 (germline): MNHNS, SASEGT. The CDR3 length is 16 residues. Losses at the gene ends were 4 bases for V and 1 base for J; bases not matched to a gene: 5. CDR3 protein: CASSAADRVNTGELFF. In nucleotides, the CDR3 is TGTGCCAGCAGTGCCGCGGACAGGGTGAACACCGGGGAGCTGTTTTTT.

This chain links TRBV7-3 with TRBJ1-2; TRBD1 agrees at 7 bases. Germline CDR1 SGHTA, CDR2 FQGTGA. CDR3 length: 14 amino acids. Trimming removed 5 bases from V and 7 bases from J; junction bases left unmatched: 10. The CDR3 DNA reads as TGTGCCAGCAGCCCGGGACACAGGGGTTCTGGCTACACCTTC. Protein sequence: CASSPGHRGSGYTF.

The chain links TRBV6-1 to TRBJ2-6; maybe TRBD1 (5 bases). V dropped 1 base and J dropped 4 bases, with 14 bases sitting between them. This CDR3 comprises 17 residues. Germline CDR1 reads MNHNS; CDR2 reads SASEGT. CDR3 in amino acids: CASSEGGRVAGANVLTF. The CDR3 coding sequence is TGTGCCAGCAGTGAAGGCGGCAGGGTTGCGGGGGCCAACGTCCTGACTTTC.

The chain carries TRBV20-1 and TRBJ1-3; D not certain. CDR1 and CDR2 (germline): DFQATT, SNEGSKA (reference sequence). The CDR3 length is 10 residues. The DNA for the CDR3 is TGCGGTGTTTCTGGAAACACCATATATTTT. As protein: CGVSGNTIYF.

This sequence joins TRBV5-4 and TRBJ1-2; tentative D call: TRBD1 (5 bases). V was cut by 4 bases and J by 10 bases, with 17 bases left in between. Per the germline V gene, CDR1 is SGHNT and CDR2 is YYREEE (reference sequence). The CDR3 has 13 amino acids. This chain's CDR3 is CASSPNLLRVYTF. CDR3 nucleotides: TGTGCCAGCAGCCCCAACCTGCTCAGGGTCTACACCTTC. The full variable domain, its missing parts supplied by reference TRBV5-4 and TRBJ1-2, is ETGVTQSPTHLIKTRGQQVTLRCSSQSGHNTVSWYQQALGQGPQFIFQYYREEENGRGNFPPRFSGLQFPNYSSELNVNALELDDSALYLCASSPNLLRVYTFGSGTRLTVV.

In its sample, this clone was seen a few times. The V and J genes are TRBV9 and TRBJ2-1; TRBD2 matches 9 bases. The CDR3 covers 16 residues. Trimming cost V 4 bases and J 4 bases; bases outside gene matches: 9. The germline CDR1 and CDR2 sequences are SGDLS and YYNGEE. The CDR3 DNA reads TGTGCCAGCAGCATTCTAGCGGGGCAATTATACAATGAGCAGTTCTTC. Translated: CASSILAGQLYNEQFF.

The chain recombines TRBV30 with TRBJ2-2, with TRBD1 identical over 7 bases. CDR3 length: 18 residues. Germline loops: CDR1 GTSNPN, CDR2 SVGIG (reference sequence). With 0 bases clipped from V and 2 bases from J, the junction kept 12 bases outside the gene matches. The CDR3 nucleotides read TGTGCCTGGAGTGTAGGCCCCCTTAGGACAGGAAACACCGGGGAGCTGTTTTTT. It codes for CAWSVGPLRTGNTGELFF.

Here the CDR3 DNA reads TGTGCCAGCAGCATAAGACAGGGGGTCTACGAGCAGTACTTC. Its protein is CASSIRQGVYEQYF. The chain joins TRBV6-6 to TRBJ2-7; 9 positions agree with TRBD1. Germline-derived CDR1 and CDR2 are MNHNY and SVGAGI (reference sequence). With V trimmed by 6 bases and J by 3 bases, 6 bases remained unmatched. There are 14 residues in the CDR3.

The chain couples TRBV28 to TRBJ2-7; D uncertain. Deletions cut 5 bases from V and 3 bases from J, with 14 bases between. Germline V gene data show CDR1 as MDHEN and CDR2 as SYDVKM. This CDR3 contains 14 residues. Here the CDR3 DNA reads TGTGCCAGCAGTACACCCCGCCGGCGCTACGAGCAGTACTTC. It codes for CASSTPRRRYEQYF.

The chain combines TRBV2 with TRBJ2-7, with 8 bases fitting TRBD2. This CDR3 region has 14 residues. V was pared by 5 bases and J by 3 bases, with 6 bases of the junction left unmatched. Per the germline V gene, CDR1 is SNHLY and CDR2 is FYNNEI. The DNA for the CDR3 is TGTGCCAGCAGTCCCGGGACTAGAATCTACGAGCAGTACTTC. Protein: CASSPGTRIYEQYF.

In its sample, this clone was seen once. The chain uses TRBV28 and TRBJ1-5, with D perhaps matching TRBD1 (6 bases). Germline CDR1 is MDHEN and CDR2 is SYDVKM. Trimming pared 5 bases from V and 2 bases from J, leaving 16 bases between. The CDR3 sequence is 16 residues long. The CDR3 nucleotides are TGTGCCAGCAGTACCCCCTACAGGGTCGGCAATCAGCCCCAGCATTTT. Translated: CASSTPYRVGNQPQHF.

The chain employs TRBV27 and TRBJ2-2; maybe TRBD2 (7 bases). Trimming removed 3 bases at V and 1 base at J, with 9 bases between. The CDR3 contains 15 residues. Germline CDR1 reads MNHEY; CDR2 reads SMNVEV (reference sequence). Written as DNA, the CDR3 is TGTGCCAGCAGTTTTAGGGGGGGGAACACCGGGGAGCTGTTTTTT. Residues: CASSFRGGNTGELFF.

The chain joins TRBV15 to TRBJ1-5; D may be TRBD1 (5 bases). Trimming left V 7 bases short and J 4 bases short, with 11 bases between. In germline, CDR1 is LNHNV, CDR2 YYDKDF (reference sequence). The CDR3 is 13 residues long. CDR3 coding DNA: TGTGCCACCAAGTGGGGGGTGAATCAGCCCCAGCATTTT. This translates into CATKWGVNQPQHF.

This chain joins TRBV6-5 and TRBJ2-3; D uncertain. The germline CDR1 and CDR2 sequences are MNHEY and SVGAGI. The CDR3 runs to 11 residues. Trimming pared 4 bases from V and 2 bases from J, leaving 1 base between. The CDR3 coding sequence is TGTGCCAGCAGTTCCACAGATACGCAGTATTTT. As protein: CASSSTDTQYF.

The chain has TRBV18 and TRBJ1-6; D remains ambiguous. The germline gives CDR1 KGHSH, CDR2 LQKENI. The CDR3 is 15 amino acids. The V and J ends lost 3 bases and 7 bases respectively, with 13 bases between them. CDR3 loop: CASSPPSEENSPLHF. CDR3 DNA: TGTGCCAGCTCACCGCCCTCCGAGGAAAATTCACCCCTCCACTTT.

CDR3: CASSLNRGSYNEQFF. The CDR3 DNA follows: TGTGCCAGCAGCTTAAACAGGGGGTCCTACAATGAGCAGTTCTTC. The rearrangement joins TRBV7-2 to TRBJ2-1; 8 nucleotides agree with TRBD1. Losses at the gene ends were 2 bases for V and 1 base for J; bases not matched to a gene: 1. Germline values: CDR1 SGHTA, CDR2 FQGNSA. This CDR3 has 15 amino acids.

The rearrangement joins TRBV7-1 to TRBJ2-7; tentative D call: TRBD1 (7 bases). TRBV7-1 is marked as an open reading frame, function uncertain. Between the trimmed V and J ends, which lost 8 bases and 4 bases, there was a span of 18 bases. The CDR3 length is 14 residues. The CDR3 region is CASGLGQGGYEQYF. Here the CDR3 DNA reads TGTGCCAGCGGCTTAGGCCAGGGGGGTTACGAGCAGTACTTC.

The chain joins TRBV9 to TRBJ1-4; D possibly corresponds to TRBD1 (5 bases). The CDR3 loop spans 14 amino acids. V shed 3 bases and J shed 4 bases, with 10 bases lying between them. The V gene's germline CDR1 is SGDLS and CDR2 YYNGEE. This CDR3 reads CASSAGRFNEKLFF. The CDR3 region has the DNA TGTGCCAGCAGCGCGGGACGGTTTAATGAAAAACTGTTTTTT.

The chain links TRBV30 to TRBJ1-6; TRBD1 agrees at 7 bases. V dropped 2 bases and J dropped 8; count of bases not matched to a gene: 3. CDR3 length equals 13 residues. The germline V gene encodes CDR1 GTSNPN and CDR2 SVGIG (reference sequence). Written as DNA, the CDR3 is TGTGCCTGGAGTCAAGGGACAGATTCACCCCTCCACTTT. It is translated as CAWSQGTDSPLHF.

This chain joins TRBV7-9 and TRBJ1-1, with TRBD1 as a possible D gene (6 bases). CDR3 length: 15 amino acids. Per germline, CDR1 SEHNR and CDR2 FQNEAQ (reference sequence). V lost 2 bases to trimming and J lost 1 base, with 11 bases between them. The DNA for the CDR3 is TGTGCCAGCAGCTTATTCCGGGACACGAACACTGAAGCTTTCTTT. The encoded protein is CASSLFRDTNTEAFF.

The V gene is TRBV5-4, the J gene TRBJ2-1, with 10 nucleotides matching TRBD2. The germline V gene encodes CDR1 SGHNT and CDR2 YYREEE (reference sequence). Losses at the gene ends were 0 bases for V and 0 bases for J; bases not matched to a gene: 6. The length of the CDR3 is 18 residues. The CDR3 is CASSLGIAGGLSYNEQFF. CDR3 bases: TGTGCCAGCAGCTTGGGGATAGCGGGGGGCCTCTCCTACAATGAGCAGTTCTTC.

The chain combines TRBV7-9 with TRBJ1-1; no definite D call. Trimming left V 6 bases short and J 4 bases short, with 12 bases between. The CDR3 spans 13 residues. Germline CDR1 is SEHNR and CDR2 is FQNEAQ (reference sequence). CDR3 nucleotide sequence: TGTGCCAGCAGAGACCCAGGAGTCACTGAAGCTTTCTTT. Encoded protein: CASRDPGVTEAFF.

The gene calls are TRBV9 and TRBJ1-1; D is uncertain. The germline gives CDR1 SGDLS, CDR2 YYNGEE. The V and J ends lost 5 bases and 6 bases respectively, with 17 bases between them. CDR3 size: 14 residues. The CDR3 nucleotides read TGTGCCAGCAGTCGTTCGGGGTTCGCGGCTGAAGCTTTCTTT. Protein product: CASSRSGFAAEAFF.

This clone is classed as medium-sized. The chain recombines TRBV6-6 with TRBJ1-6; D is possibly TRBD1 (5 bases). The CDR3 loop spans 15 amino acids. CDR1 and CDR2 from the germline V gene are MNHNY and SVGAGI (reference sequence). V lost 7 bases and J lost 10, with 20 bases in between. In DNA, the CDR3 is TGTGCCAGCAATAGAGACAGCGGGACGGGCTCACCCCTCCACTTT. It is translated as CASNRDSGTGSPLHF.

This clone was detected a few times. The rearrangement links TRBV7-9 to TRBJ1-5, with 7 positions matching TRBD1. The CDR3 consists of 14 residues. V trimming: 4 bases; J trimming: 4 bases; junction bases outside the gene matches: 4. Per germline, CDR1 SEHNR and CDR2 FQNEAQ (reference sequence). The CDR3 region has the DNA TGTGCCAGCAGCTCGACAGGGTTTAATCAGCCCCAGCATTTT. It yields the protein CASSSTGFNQPQHF.